What follows are 25 T cell receptor beta chains derived from one specimen sequenced in a study of control samples from healthy donors and cancer patients. Sequencing was performed with immunoSEQ multiplex PCR; in TCRdb, only in-frame clones are kept and a portion is missing. The sample consists of hundreds of thousands of clones, over 75% of them appearing once. Material for sequencing was PBMCs. The receptor source for this set is a man in his forties or fifties with head and neck cancer.

The rearrangement uses TRBV7-2 and TRBJ1-4; 8 bases match TRBD1. This CDR3 has 14 amino acids. From germline, CDR1 is SGHTA and CDR2 FQGNSA. V trimming: 2 bases; J trimming: 7 bases; junction bases outside the gene matches: 3. In DNA form, the CDR3 reads TGTGCCAGCAGCTTAAGTACAGGGGGTGAAAAACTGTTTTTT. Residues: CASSLSTGGEKLFF.

This clone is a singleton in its sample. The rearrangement links TRBV5-1 to TRBJ2-1, with D maybe TRBD1 (6 bases). The length of the CDR3 is 16 residues. Germline V gene lookup returns CDR1 SGHRS and CDR2 YFSETQ. The ends were cut back, 4 bases at V and 1 base at J, with 15 bases in the middle. The CDR3 is CASSDHRDFSYNEQFF. In nucleotides, the CDR3 is TGCGCCAGCAGCGACCACAGGGATTTTTCCTACAATGAGCAGTTCTTC.

The chain employs TRBV9 and TRBJ2-2; D uncertain. This CDR3 has 18 residues. Trimming pared 4 bases from V and 0 bases from J, leaving 19 bases between. Germline V CDR1 and CDR2: SGDLS, YYNGEE. The DNA of the CDR3 is TGTGCCAGCAGCTCCGACCCGGCCCCCTCCTCGAACACCGGGGAGCTGTTTTTT. Protein product: CASSSDPAPSSNTGELFF.

J is TRBJ1-3 and V is TRBV3-1 (or the pseudogene TRBV3-2); D remains ambiguous. CDR1 and CDR2 (germline): LGHDT, YNNKEL (reference sequence). Trimming shortened V by 6 bases and J by 8 bases, and 20 bases separated the two germline ends. CDR3 length: 15 residues. The CDR3 protein is CASRHRGLVRDTIYF. CDR3 nucleotide sequence: TGTGCCAGCAGACACAGAGGTCTTGTCCGAGACACCATATATTTT.

The V call is TRBV9, the J call TRBJ2-1, with TRBD2 identical over 9 bases. Germline V gene data show CDR1 as SGDLS and CDR2 as YYNGEE. There are 17 residues in the CDR3. The V gene end was trimmed by 2 bases and the J gene end by 8 bases; junction bases not matched to a gene: 14. CDR3 sequence reads: CASSVPIGGRVGDEQFF. The CDR3 DNA follows: TGTGCCAGCAGCGTCCCTATCGGCGGGAGGGTTGGCGATGAGCAGTTCTTC. The full variable domain, rest sourced from reference TRBV9 and TRBJ2-1, is DSGVTQTPKHLITATGQRVTLRCSPRSGDLSVYWYQQSLDQGLQFLIQYYNGEERAKGNILERFSAQQFPDLHSELNLSSLELGDSALYFCASSVPIGGRVGDEQFFGPGTRLTVL.

The V gene is TRBV7-2, the J gene TRBJ1-4, with 7 nucleotides matching TRBD1. This CDR3 region has 15 residues. The germline CDR1 and CDR2 sequences are SGHTA and FQGNSA. V shed 2 bases, J shed 3 bases, and the junction held 3 bases outside the gene matches. The DNA for the CDR3 is TGTGCCAGCAGCTTACAGGGACAGCCTAATGAAAAACTGTTTTTT. Protein product: CASSLQGQPNEKLFF.

The chain employs TRBV2 and TRBJ1-2; weak D call: TRBD1 (6 bases). The CDR3 sequence is 15 residues long. Germline CDR1 reads SNHLY; CDR2 reads FYNNEI. Trimming took 6 bases from V and 3 from J, leaving 17 bases between them. CDR3 DNA: TGTGCCAGCAGGGCCAGGTGGGGGCGCGACTATGGCTACACCTTC. Translation gives CASRARWGRDYGYTF. Together with reference TRBV2 and TRBJ1-2, the CDR3 gives the full variable domain: EPEVTQTPSHQVTQMGQEVILRCVPISNHLYFYWYRQILGQKVEFLVSFYNNEISEKSEIFDDQFSVERPDGSNFTLKIRSTKLEDSAMYFCASRARWGRDYGYTFGSGTRLTVV.

The chain has TRBV19 and TRBJ2-7, with 10 nucleotides matching TRBD2. The CDR3 extends over 12 amino acids. J lost 7 bases, V lost 3 bases, and 0 bases had no gene match. In germline, CDR1 is LNHDA, CDR2 SQIVND (reference sequence). The CDR3 DNA is TGTGCCAGTAGTATTAGCGGGAGGGAGCAGTACTTC. It translates to CASSISGREQYF.

The chain couples TRBV30 to TRBJ2-1, with D unresolved. Looked up from germline, CDR1 is GTSNPN and CDR2 is SVGIG (reference sequence). With 0 bases removed from V and 8 bases from J, the gap between germline ends came to 5 bases. CDR3 length: 11 residues. The CDR3: CAWSVSYEQFF. CDR3 nucleotides: TGTGCCTGGAGTGTCAGTTATGAGCAGTTCTTC.

To note about this clone: Other DNA sequences from this sample encode an identical CDR3 as well. The chain has TRBV12-3 or TRBV12-4 and TRBJ1-3; D is unresolved. The V and J ends lost 1 base and 3 bases respectively, with 1 base between them. The CDR3 is made up of 12 amino acids. CDR3 sequence reads: CASSLGGNTIYF. DNA of the CDR3: TGTGCCAGCAGTTTAGGTGGAAACACCATATATTTT.

In the case of this clone: Other DNA variants within this sample encode the same CDR3. The chain links TRBV29-1 to TRBJ2-1; D is unclear. Trimming shortened V by 4 bases and J by 0 bases, and 7 bases separated the two germline ends. Germline V lookup: CDR1 SQVTM, CDR2 ANQGSEA. The CDR3 contains 13 residues. The CDR3 sequence: CSVARDSYNEQFF. Here the CDR3 DNA reads TGCAGCGTTGCCCGTGACTCCTACAATGAGCAGTTCTTC.

The J gene is TRBJ1-1, the V gene TRBV6-5; D remains unclear. The CDR3 is 13 amino acids. CDR1 is MNHEY and CDR2 is SVGAGI in the germline V gene. V dropped 7 bases and J dropped 5 bases, with 14 bases sitting between them. CDR3 region: CASKDTEETEAFF. The CDR3 DNA reads TGTGCCAGCAAAGACACCGAGGAGACTGAAGCTTTCTTT.

J is TRBJ2-3 and V is TRBV4-1; no clear D. The ends were cut back, 0 bases at V and 4 bases at J, with 11 bases in the middle. Germline lookup yields CDR1 MGHRA and CDR2 YSYEKL. This CDR3 spans 15 amino acids. CDR3 in amino acids: CASSQDSRAADTQYF. The CDR3, as DNA: TGCGCCAGCAGCCAAGATTCACGGGCGGCAGATACGCAGTATTTT.

The rearrangement uses TRBV6-2 or TRBV6-3 and TRBJ1-1; D may be TRBD1 (5 bases). The CDR3 loop spans 15 amino acids. CDR1 and CDR2 (germline): MNHEY, SVGEGT. V lost 5 bases and J 0 bases, leaving 13 bases between the germline ends. CDR3 in amino acids: CASSPLAGLNTEAFF. As DNA, the CDR3 is TGTGCCAGCAGTCCCCTAGCGGGGCTGAACACTGAAGCTTTCTTT.

The V gene is TRBV9, the J gene TRBJ2-3; the D gene is possibly TRBD1 (7 bases). In germline, CDR1 is SGDLS, CDR2 YYNGEE. Trimming removed 0 bases from V and 6 bases from J, with 14 bases in between. The CDR3 loop spans 15 amino acids. The CDR3 region is CASSVGQGLLDTQYF. CDR3 DNA: TGTGCCAGCAGCGTAGGACAGGGACTCCTTGATACGCAGTATTTT.

This chain connects TRBV11-2 to TRBJ2-5, with TRBD2 as a possible D gene (6 bases). The CDR3 is 12 amino acids. Germline loops: CDR1 SGHAT, CDR2 FQNNGV. The V end lost 2 bases, the J end lost 9 bases, and 10 bases lay between the germline ends. The CDR3 bases are TGTGCCAGCAGCTTATCCCGGGGGTCCCAGTACTTC. This gives the protein CASSLSRGSQYF.

The V gene is TRBV7-9, the J gene TRBJ2-1; 7 bases fit TRBD1. The CDR3 is made up of 14 amino acids. V shed 7 bases and J 8 bases; nucleotides not matched to a gene: 11. In germline, CDR1 is SEHNR, CDR2 FQNEAQ (reference sequence). DNA of the CDR3: TGTGCCAGCACCAAACAGGGGTCATTGGATGAGCAGTTCTTC. Amino acid sequence: CASTKQGSLDEQFF. Based on the CDR3 plus reference TRBV7-9 and TRBJ2-1, the full variable domain is DTGVSQNPRHKITKRGQNVTFRCDPISEHNRLYWYRQTLGQGPEFLTYFQNEAQLEKSRLLSDRFSAERPKGSFSTLEIQRTEQGDSAMYLCASTKQGSLDEQFFGPGTRLTVL.

The V and J genes are TRBV6-2 or TRBV6-3 and TRBJ2-7; D unresolved. V was shortened by 4 bases and J by 3 bases, with 7 bases between the two germline ends. The CDR3 is 12 amino acids. Germline V gene data show CDR1 as MNHEY and CDR2 as SVGEGT. The CDR3 DNA is TGTGCCAGCAGTTTCATGGACTACGAGCAGTACTTC. Protein: CASSFMDYEQYF.

This rearrangement joins TRBV7-9 to TRBJ2-7; no firm D call. The CDR3 is 14 amino acids. Looked up from germline, CDR1 is SEHNR and CDR2 is FQNEAQ (reference sequence). The V end was cut by 0 bases, the J end by 4 bases, with 10 bases between. CDR3 coding DNA: TGTGCCAGCAGCTTAGCGGAGCGTCCGTACGAGCAGTACTTC. Amino acids: CASSLAERPYEQYF. Looking up the rest from reference TRBV7-9 and TRBJ2-7 gives the full variable domain: DTGVSQNPRHKITKRGQNVTFRCDPISEHNRLYWYRQTLGQGPEFLTYFQNEAQLEKSRLLSDRFSAERPKGSFSTLEIQRTEQGDSAMYLCASSLAERPYEQYFGPGTRLTVT.

This rearrangement joins TRBV3-1 (or the pseudogene TRBV3-2) to TRBJ2-7; the match to TRBD2 covers 10 bases. The V gene's germline CDR1 is LGHDT and CDR2 YNNKEL (reference sequence). This CDR3 is 22 amino acids long. V shed 6 bases and J 4 bases; nucleotides not matched to a gene: 30. The CDR3 DNA follows: TGTGCCAGCAGTCCGACCCCGCACTCCCGGGGCGCTCGGACTAGCGGCTGGTACGAGCAGTACTTC. Its protein product is CASSPTPHSRGARTSGWYEQYF.

The V call is TRBV3-1 (or the pseudogene TRBV3-2), the J call TRBJ2-5, with D unresolved. V was shortened by 2 bases and J by 4 bases, with 5 bases between the two germline ends. CDR3 size: 12 residues. Germline CDR1 and CDR2: LGHDT and YNNKEL (reference sequence). The CDR3 region is CASSQTGETQYF. In nucleotides, the CDR3 is TGTGCCAGCAGCCAAACTGGAGAGACCCAGTACTTC.

Notes on this clone: Other DNA variants within this sample encode the same CDR3. This chain connects TRBV5-1 to TRBJ2-7, with D uncertain. The CDR3 contains 12 residues. Trimming left V 2 bases short and J 2 bases short, with 5 bases between. Germline CDR1 reads SGHRS; CDR2 reads YFSETQ. This chain's CDR3 is CASSLGTYEQYF. The CDR3 DNA is TGCGCCAGCAGCTTAGGCACCTACGAGCAGTACTTC.

This clone was observed once. The V and J genes are TRBV27 and TRBJ1-4; D perhaps matches TRBD1 (6 bases). The CDR3 extends over 12 amino acids. The germline V gene has CDR1 MNHEY and CDR2 SMNVEV (reference sequence). With 6 bases removed from V and 10 bases from J, the gap between germline ends came to 12 bases. The CDR3 sequence is CASRGGRGKLFF. DNA of the CDR3: TGTGCCAGCAGGGGGGGCAGGGGAAAACTGTTTTTT.

V gene TRBV6-5 combines with J gene TRBJ2-5; 8 bases line up with TRBD2. Losses at the gene ends were 5 bases for V and 5 bases for J; bases not matched to a gene: 10. CDR1 and CDR2 from the germline V gene are MNHEY and SVGAGI. The CDR3 runs 15 residues. The CDR3 sequence is CASSPGTSIGETQYF. The CDR3 nucleotides read TGTGCCAGCAGTCCCGGGACTAGTATCGGGGAGACCCAGTACTTC.

This sequence joins TRBV11-2 and TRBJ2-1; maybe TRBD1 (5 bases). Germline loops: CDR1 SGHAT, CDR2 FQNNGV. Trimming cost V 5 bases and J 4 bases, with 12 bases left between them. The CDR3 has 14 amino acids. CDR3 bases: TGTGCCAGCAGCACCGGAGCAGGGTACAATGAGCAGTTCTTC. Protein: CASSTGAGYNEQFF.